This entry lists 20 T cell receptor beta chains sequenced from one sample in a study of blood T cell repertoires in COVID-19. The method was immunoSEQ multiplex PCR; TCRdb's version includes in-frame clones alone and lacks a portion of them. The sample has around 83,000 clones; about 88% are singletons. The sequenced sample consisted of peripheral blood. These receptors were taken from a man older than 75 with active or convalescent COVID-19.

The DNA for the CDR3 is TGTGCCAGCAGCGATAGGGGGGAGGGTCATGAAGCTTTCTTT. This codes for CASSDRGEGHEAFF. The chain uses TRBV7-2 and TRBJ1-1, with D perhaps matching TRBD1 (6 bases). Looked up from germline, CDR1 is SGHTA and CDR2 is FQGNSA. There are 14 residues in the CDR3. With 5 bases removed from V and 7 bases from J, the gap between germline ends came to 17 bases.

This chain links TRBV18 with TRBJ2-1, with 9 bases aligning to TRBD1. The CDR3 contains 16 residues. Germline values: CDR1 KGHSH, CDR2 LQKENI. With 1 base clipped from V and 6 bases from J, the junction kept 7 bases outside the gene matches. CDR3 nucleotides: TGTGCCAGCTCACCACGGCGGGACAGGGCTGGCAATGAGCAGTTCTTC. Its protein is CASSPRRDRAGNEQFF.

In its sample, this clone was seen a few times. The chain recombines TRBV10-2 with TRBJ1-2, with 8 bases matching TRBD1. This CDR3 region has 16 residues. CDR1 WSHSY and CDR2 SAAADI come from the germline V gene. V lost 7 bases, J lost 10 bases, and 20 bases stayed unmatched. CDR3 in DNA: TGCGCCAGCACCCCACGGGTCGGCGGGACAGGACCTTACTACACCTTC. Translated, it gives CASTPRVGGTGPYYTF.

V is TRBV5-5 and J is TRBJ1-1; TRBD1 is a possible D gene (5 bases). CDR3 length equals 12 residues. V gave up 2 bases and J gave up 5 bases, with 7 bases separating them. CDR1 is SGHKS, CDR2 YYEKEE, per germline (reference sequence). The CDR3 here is CASSFGGTEAFF. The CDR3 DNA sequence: TGTGCCAGCAGCTTCGGGGGAACTGAAGCTTTCTTT.

In DNA, the CDR3 is TGTGCCAGCAGCGTAGTCTGGAGGGAGGGATACGAGCAGTACGTC. The encoded protein is CASSVVWREGYEQYV. V usage is TRBV9 and J usage is TRBJ2-7; 7 bases agree with TRBD2. Germline CDR1 reads SGDLS; CDR2 reads YYNGEE. CDR3 length: 15 residues. J lost 4 bases, V lost 0 bases, and 7 bases had no gene match.

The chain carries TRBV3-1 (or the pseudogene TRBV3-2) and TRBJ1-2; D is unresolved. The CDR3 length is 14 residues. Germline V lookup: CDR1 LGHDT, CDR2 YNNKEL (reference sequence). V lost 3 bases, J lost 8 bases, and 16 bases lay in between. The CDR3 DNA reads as TGTGCCAGCAGCCAGGGCCCCACCTCGGGGGGCTACACCTTC. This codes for CASSQGPTSGGYTF.

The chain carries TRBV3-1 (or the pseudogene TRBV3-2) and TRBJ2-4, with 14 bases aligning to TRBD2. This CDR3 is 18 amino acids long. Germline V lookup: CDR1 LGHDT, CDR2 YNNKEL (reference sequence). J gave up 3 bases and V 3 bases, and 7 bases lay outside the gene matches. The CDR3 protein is CASSQGTSGGINKNIQYF. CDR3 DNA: TGTGCCAGCAGCCAGGGGACTAGCGGGGGTATTAACAAAAACATTCAGTACTTC.

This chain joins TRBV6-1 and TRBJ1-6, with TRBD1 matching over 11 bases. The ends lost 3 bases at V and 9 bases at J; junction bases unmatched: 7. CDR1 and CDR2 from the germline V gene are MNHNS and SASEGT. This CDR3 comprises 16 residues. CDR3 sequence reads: CASSDIMGTGGSPLHF. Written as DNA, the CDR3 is TGTGCCAGCAGTGACATAATGGGGACAGGGGGTTCACCCCTCCACTTT.

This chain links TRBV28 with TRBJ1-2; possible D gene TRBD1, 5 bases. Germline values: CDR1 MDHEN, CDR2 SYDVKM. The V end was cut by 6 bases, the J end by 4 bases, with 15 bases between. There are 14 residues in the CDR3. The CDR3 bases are TGTGCCAGCAGGGGGCAGGGCCCCTCCTATGGCTACACCTTC. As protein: CASRGQGPSYGYTF.

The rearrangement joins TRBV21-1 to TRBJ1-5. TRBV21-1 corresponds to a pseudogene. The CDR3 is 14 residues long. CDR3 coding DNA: TGTGCCAGCAACTTAGTCAACTTTAATCAGCCCCAGCATTTT. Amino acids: CASNLVNFNQPQHF.

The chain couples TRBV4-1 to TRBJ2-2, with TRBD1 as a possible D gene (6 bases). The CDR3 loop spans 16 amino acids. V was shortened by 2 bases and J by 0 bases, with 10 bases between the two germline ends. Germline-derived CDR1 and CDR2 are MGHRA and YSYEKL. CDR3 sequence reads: CASSQSGQPNTGELFF. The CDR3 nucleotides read TGCGCCAGCAGCCAAAGCGGACAGCCGAACACCGGGGAGCTGTTTTTT.

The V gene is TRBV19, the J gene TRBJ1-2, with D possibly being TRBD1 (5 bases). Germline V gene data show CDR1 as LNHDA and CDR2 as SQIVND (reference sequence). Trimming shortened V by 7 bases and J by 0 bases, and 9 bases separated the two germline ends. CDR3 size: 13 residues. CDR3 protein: CASNPGTNYGYTF. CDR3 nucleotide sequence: TGTGCCAGTAACCCAGGGACTAACTATGGCTACACCTTC.

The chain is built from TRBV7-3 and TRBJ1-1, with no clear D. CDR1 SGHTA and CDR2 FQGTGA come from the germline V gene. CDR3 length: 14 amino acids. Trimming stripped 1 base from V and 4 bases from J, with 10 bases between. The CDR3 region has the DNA TGTGCCAGCAGCTTAAGCCCGGGGAGCACTGAAGCTTTCTTT. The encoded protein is CASSLSPGSTEAFF.

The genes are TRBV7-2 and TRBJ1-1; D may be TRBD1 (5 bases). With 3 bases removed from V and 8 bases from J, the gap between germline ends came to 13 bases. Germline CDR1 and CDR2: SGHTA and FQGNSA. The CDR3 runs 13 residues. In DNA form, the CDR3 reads TGTGCCAGCAGCTTCAGGACAAGGACCGAAGCTTTCTTT. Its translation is CASSFRTRTEAFF.

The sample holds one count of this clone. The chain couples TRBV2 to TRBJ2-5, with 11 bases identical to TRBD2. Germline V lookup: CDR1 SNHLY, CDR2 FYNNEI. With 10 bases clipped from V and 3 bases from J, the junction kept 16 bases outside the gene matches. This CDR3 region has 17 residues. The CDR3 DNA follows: TGTGCCACCTCCGACTTTCCGGGACTAGCGGTTGAAGAGACCCAGTACTTC. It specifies CATSDFPGLAVEETQYF.

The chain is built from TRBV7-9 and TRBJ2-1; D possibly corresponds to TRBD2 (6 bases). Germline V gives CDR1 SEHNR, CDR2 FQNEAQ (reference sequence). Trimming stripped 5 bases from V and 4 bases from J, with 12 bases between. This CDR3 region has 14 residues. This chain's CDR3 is CASSPGLRYNEQFF. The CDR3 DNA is TGTGCCAGCAGCCCGGGACTCAGGTACAATGAGCAGTTCTTC.

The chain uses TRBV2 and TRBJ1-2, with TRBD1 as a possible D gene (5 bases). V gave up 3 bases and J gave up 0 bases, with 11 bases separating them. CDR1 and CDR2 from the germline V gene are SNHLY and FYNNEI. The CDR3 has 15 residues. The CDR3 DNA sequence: TGTGCCAGCAGTGAGGGGGGGGAACCTAACTATGGCTACACCTTC. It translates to CASSEGGEPNYGYTF.

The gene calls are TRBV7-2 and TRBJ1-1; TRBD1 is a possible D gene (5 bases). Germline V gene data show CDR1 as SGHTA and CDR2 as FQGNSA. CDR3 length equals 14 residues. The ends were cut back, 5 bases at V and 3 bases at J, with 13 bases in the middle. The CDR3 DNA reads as TGTGCCAGCAGCCCGAAGGGGAAGTACACTGAAGCTTTCTTT. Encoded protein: CASSPKGKYTEAFF.

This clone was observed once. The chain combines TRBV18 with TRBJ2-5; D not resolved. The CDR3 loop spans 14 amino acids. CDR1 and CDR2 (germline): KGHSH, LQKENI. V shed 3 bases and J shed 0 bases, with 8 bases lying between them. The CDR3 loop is CASSPRQNQETQYF. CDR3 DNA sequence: TGTGCCAGCTCACCGCGGCAGAACCAAGAGACCCAGTACTTC.

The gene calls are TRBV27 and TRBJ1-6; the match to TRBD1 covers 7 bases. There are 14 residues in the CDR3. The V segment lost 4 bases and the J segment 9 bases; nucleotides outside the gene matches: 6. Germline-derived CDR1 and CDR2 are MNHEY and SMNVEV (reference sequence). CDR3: CASSSVTGASPLHF. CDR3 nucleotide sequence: TGTGCCAGCAGTTCAGTCACAGGGGCTTCACCCCTCCACTTT.